The clone carrying this TCR beta chain was seen many times. Its cognate antigen is unknown. The sample originates from a study of identical twins. Study-wide findings and caveats: Models predicted less out-of-frame TCR alpha sharing in monozygotic twins than was found. There were fewer insertions in abundant cord blood beta clonotypes, but memory repertoires showed no such pattern. Excess low generation probability was seen in twin-shared out-of-frame alpha sequences.

Template switching added a universal primer binding site, and final cDNA carried unique molecular identifiers. TCRdb re-called the 5' RACE reads with MiXCR, one entry per CDR3 protein. Altogether roughly 350,000 distinct CDR3 sequences are present, around 9% being singletons, with the ten largest covering about 9.1%. Germline CDR1 is SGHRS and CDR2 is YFSETQ. Trimming cost V 0 bases and J 1 base, with 9 bases left between them. This CDR3 contains 15 residues. The source of this sequence is a woman between 50 and 59 years old in good health. The sample taken for sequencing was naive T cells sorted from blood. The V gene is TRBV5-1, the J gene TRBJ2-3; perhaps TRBD2 as D (6 bases). Written as DNA, the CDR3 is TGCGCCAGCAGCTTGGCGGGAGTAGGCACAGATACGCAGTATTTT. It encodes CASSLAGVGTDTQYF.